The present entry profiles one T cell receptor beta chain with its context. The antigen remains undetermined. Since the CDR3 does not end with the conserved phenylalanine or tryptophan, this likely comes from a read error. The data belong to a study of tumor and adjacent non-tumor tissue in lung cancer. For the study at large: Aged about 31 to 80 years, patients included 9 to 11 men and roughly 5 women with stage I to III disease.

TCRbeta libraries were built with three rounds of nested PCR, modified from ARM-PCR. TCRdb called the multiplex PCR reads again in MiXCR, with one record for every CDR3 protein. The sample comprises more than 45,000 distinct CDR3 sequences, around three quarters of which are singletons, and over 20% rests with the top ten. This sample's RNA came from whole unsorted tissue. The normal lung tissue was taken more than 3 cm from the tumor edge. Findings of the study overall: Higher tumor TCR diversity was associated with shorter survival. Tumor tissue had significantly higher TCR diversity than normal lung. Top 100 clones took a larger repertoire share in normal lung.

V gave up 7 bases and J gave up 4 bases; unmatched junction bases: 11. CDR1 DFQATT and CDR2 SNEGSKA come from the germline V gene (reference sequence). The CDR3 extends over 14 amino acids. The chain combines TRBV20-1 with TRBJ2-7; 9 nucleotides agree with TRBD1. The material sequenced was distant non-tumor lung tissue. The receptor's source is a woman aged 55 to 70 with non-small cell lung cancer. CDR3 region: CSGSRDRVPYEQYL. CDR3 nucleotide sequence: TGCAGTGGTAGCCGGGACAGGGTCCCTTACGAGCAGTACCTC.